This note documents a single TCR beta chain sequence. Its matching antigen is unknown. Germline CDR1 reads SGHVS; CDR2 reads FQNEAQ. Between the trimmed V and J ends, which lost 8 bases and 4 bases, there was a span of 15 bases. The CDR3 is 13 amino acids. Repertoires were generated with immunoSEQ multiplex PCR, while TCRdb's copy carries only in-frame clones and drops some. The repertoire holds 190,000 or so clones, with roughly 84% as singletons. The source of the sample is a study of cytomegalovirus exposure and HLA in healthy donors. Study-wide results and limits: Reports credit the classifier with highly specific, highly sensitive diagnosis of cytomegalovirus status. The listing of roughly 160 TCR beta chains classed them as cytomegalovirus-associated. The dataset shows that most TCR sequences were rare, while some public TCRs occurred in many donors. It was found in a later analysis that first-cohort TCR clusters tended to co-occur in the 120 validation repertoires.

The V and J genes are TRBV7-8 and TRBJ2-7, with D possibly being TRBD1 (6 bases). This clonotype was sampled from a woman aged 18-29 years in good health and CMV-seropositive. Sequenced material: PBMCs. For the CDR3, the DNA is TGTGCCAGCGGCAGGGGATTGGGGTACGAGCAGTACTTC. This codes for CASGRGLGYEQYF.